This T cell receptor (beta chain) was identified during a study of blood T cell repertoires in COVID-19. Whole-study context: Spain, Italy and the United States supplied samples that represented acute and convalescent COVID-19. T cells, B-cell-depleted T cells, or PBMCs supplied cDNA or gDNA.

CDR3 length: 15 residues. V was shortened by 5 bases and J by 1 base, with 12 bases between the two germline ends. Germline V gene lookup returns CDR1 SEHNR and CDR2 FQNEAQ (reference sequence). Original methodology: It was from reference gene primer amplification that nucleated cell counts were estimated. Data came from immunoSEQ multiplex PCR; TCRdb stores just in-frame clones and leaves some out. That table gives V, J and clone size, and the DNA gave D and trimming. The sample carries 200,000 to 300,000 clones, about 84% recorded once. Only a few counts were recorded for this clone. The TCR originated in a man aged 80 or over with acute or convalescent COVID-19. The V call is TRBV7-9, the J call TRBJ1-5; D is unresolved. Sequencing was done on a sample of peripheral blood. The CDR3 nucleotides are TGTGCCAGCAGCACCAGCCGACACAGCAATCAGCCCCAGCATTTT. It encodes CASSTSRHSNQPQHF. Based on the CDR3 plus reference TRBV7-9 and TRBJ1-5, the full variable domain is DTGVSQNPRHKITKRGQNVTFRCDPISEHNRLYWYRQTLGQGPEFLTYFQNEAQLEKSRLLSDRFSAERPKGSFSTLEIQRTEQGDSAMYLCASSTSRHSNQPQHFGDGTRLSIL.